A single sample is the source of the 30 T cell receptor beta chains below, sequenced in a study of technical replicates of blood from four donors. TCRdb's table, derived via immunoSEQ multiplex PCR, lists solely in-frame clones and lacks some. This table holds more than 65,000 clones, approximately 96% found once. Material: T cells isolated from PBMCs. These receptors all come from a human donor in good health.

J is TRBJ1-4 and V is TRBV6-1; D gene uncertain. CDR3 length equals 16 residues. Deletions cut 2 bases from V and 0 bases from J, with 10 bases between. Germline CDR1 is MNHNS and CDR2 is SASEGT. CDR3 sequence (DNA): TGTGCCAGCAGTGAACTTCACAGTGCAACTAATGAAAAACTGTTTTTT. Protein product: CASSELHSATNEKLFF.

The chain joins TRBV5-1 to TRBJ2-7; TRBD2 matches 13 bases. CDR3 length: 14 amino acids. J gave up 5 bases and V 3 bases, and 2 bases lay outside the gene matches. Germline V CDR1 and CDR2: SGHRS, YFSETQ. DNA for the CDR3: TGCGCCAGCAGCTCAACTAGCGGGGGGGACGAGCAGTACTTC. This sequence encodes CASSSTSGGDEQYF.

J is TRBJ2-1 and V is TRBV6-5, with 7 bases lining up with TRBD2. Germline V gene sequence: CDR1 MNHEY, CDR2 SVGAGI. This CDR3 has 16 amino acids. Trimming cost V 0 bases and J 6 bases; bases outside gene matches: 8. The CDR3: CASSYSEAGVRNEQFF. The DNA of the CDR3 is TGTGCCAGCAGTTACTCGGAGGCGGGAGTGCGCAATGAGCAGTTCTTC.

This chain links TRBV5-1 with TRBJ2-1; TRBD2 agrees at 8 bases. The germline gives CDR1 SGHRS, CDR2 YFSETQ. The CDR3 runs to 16 residues. V was clipped by 0 bases and J by 8 bases; unmatched bases: 10. The CDR3 DNA reads as TGCGCCAGCAGCTTGGTCCGGGGGGGCAACATGTATGAGCAGTTCTTC. Translation: CASSLVRGGNMYEQFF.

The rearrangement joins TRBV6-6 to TRBJ1-2, with D possibly TRBD1 on 6 matching bases. This CDR3 has 13 amino acids. V lost 5 bases and J 2 bases, leaving 9 bases between the germline ends. Germline V CDR1 and CDR2: MNHNY, SVGAGI (reference sequence). CDR3 sequence (DNA): TGTGCCAGCAGTGTAGACAGGAACTATGGCTACACCTTC. It is translated as CASSVDRNYGYTF.

This chain joins TRBV6-1 and TRBJ2-7; the match to TRBD1 covers 8 bases. The trim removed 6 bases at V and 12 bases at J, leaving 13 bases unmatched. The CDR3 has 13 amino acids. CDR1 is MNHNS, CDR2 SASEGT, per germline. The CDR3 spells CASSGTGTGEGYF. CDR3 nucleotides: TGTGCCAGCAGCGGGACGGGGACAGGCGAGGGGTACTTC.

The CDR3 loop reads CASSLRTNEQYF. The CDR3 DNA is TGTGCCAGCAGCTTACGAACAAACGAGCAGTACTTC. The chain couples TRBV13 to TRBJ2-7, with no clear D. V was shortened by 2 bases and J by 5 bases, with 7 bases between the two germline ends. Germline CDR1 reads PRHDT; CDR2 reads FYEKMQ (reference sequence). The CDR3 is made up of 12 amino acids.

This clone was found once. This chain links TRBV25-1 with TRBJ2-1; TRBD1 matches 7 bases. V trimming: 8 bases; J trimming: 5 bases; junction bases outside the gene matches: 12. The CDR3 runs 15 residues. From germline, CDR1 is MGHDK and CDR2 SYGVNS. CDR3 amino acids: CASGPSGTANNEQFF. CDR3 sequence (DNA): TGTGCCAGCGGACCATCCGGGACAGCGAACAATGAGCAGTTCTTC.

The V and J genes are TRBV6-1 and TRBJ2-3; TRBD1 aligns across 7 bases. Trimming at V came to 7 bases and at J to 2 bases, leaving 6 bases not matched to a gene. This CDR3 spans 14 amino acids. Germline CDR1 MNHNS, CDR2 SASEGT. CDR3 in amino acids: CASKRGQSTDTQYF. In DNA form, the CDR3 reads TGTGCCAGCAAAAGGGGACAGTCCACAGATACGCAGTATTTT.

J is TRBJ2-5 and V is TRBV2; tentative D call: TRBD2 (5 bases). CDR1 is SNHLY and CDR2 is FYNNEI in the germline V gene. Trimming removed 8 bases from V and 3 bases from J, with 13 bases in between. CDR3 length: 13 residues. The CDR3 coding sequence is TGTGCCAGCCTTCCTGAGGAGGAAGAGACCCAGTACTTC. Its protein product is CASLPEEEETQYF.

The chain links TRBV6-1 to TRBJ2-6; the D gene is possibly TRBD1 (5 bases). From germline, CDR1 is MNHNS and CDR2 SASEGT. V dropped 6 bases and J dropped 5 bases, with 14 bases sitting between them. The CDR3 is 15 residues long. The DNA of the CDR3 is TGTGCCAGCAGATTACAGGAGTCCTGGGCCAACGTCCTGACTTTC. Translating gives CASRLQESWANVLTF.

This chain connects TRBV30 to TRBJ1-1; D remains ambiguous. The germline V gene has CDR1 GTSNPN and CDR2 SVGIG (reference sequence). CDR3 length equals 15 residues. Trimming removed 8 bases from V and 6 bases from J, with 25 bases in between. The CDR3 region is CATYAPFLGPAEAFF. DNA of the CDR3: TGTGCCACATACGCACCGTTCCTGGGCCCCGCTGAAGCTTTCTTT.

The rearrangement links TRBV9 to TRBJ2-7; a weak D match, TRBD2 (5 bases). V gave up 0 bases and J gave up 3 bases, with 13 bases separating them. CDR1 is SGDLS, CDR2 YYNGEE, per germline. The CDR3 runs 15 residues. The CDR3 coding sequence is TGTGCCAGCAGCGTAGAGCCAGCGGCCCACTACGAGCAGTACTTC. Translation gives CASSVEPAAHYEQYF.

The chain combines TRBV5-1 with TRBJ1-2; 10 nucleotides line up with TRBD1. CDR3 size: 15 residues. Unmatched junction bases numbered 5, after V lost 4 bases and J lost 2 bases. The germline CDR1 and CDR2 sequences are SGHRS and YFSETQ. The CDR3 nucleotides are TGCGCCAGCAGCGCCATGACAGGGGGCAACTATGGCTACACCTTC. Its protein product is CASSAMTGGNYGYTF. The variable domain in full, with the rest retrieved from reference TRBV5-1 and TRBJ1-2, is KAGVTQTPRYLIKTRGQQVTLSCSPISGHRSVSWYQQTPGQGLQFLFEYFSETQRNKGNFPGRFSGRQFSNSRSEMNVSTLELGDSALYLCASSAMTGGNYGYTFGSGTRLTVV.

V usage is TRBV19 and J usage is TRBJ1-4, with D perhaps TRBD1 (5 bases). Germline V gene sequence: CDR1 LNHDA, CDR2 SQIVND (reference sequence). V gave up 5 bases and J gave up 12 bases, with 13 bases separating them. There are 12 residues in the CDR3. The CDR3 DNA follows: TGTGCCAGTAGTCCGACAGTTTCCGAACTGTTTTTT. This gives the protein CASSPTVSELFF.

The chain combines TRBV23-1 with TRBJ2-5; D is unclear. TRBV23-1 is given ORF status, its function remaining uncertain. Trimming pared 2 bases from V and 3 bases from J, leaving 4 bases between. This CDR3 spans 12 amino acids. CDR3 in DNA: TGCGCCAGCAGTCAACAGGAAGAGACCCAGTACTTC. Its translation is CASSQQEETQYF.

The DNA for the CDR3 is TGTGCCAGCAGTTCCGGACAGGGGCCCGAAGCTTTCTTT. Translating gives CASSSGQGPEAFF. V gene TRBV28 combines with J gene TRBJ1-1; 9 positions match TRBD1. The J segment lost 8 bases and the V segment lost 4 bases, leaving 5 bases of the junction unmatched. The CDR3 contains 13 residues. The germline V gene encodes CDR1 MDHEN and CDR2 SYDVKM.

V gene TRBV27 combines with J gene TRBJ2-5; 8 bases are shared with TRBD2. Germline V gene sequence: CDR1 MNHEY, CDR2 SMNVEV (reference sequence). The trim removed 5 bases at V and 3 bases at J, leaving 11 bases unmatched. This CDR3 has 16 residues. The CDR3 DNA follows: TGTGCCAGCAGTCCCCTGACCTGGACTAGCAAAGAGACCCAGTACTTC. Translated, it gives CASSPLTWTSKETQYF.

The chain couples TRBV11-2 to TRBJ1-4, with 7 positions matching TRBD1. Per germline, CDR1 SGHAT and CDR2 FQNNGV. J was trimmed by 6 bases and V by 3 bases; bases with no gene match: 10. This CDR3 spans 16 amino acids. The CDR3 here is CASSLALTGIYEKLFF. Written as DNA, the CDR3 is TGTGCCAGCAGCTTGGCCTTGACAGGGATCTATGAAAAACTGTTTTTT. The full variable domain, its missing parts supplied by reference TRBV11-2 and TRBJ1-4, is EAGVAQSPRYKIIEKRQSVAFWCNPISGHATLYWYQQILGQGPKLLIQFQNNGVVDDSQLPKDRFSAERLKGVDSTLKIQPAKLEDSAVYLCASSLALTGIYEKLFFGSGTQLSVL.

The chain uses TRBV30 and TRBJ1-2, with a weak D call TRBD1 (5 bases). CDR3 size: 15 residues. Germline V CDR1 and CDR2: GTSNPN, SVGIG (reference sequence). The V end lost 0 bases, the J end lost 4 bases, and 15 bases lay between the germline ends. CDR3 region: CAWSVALQAPYGYTF. DNA of the CDR3: TGTGCCTGGAGTGTAGCCTTACAGGCGCCCTATGGCTACACCTTC.

The V and J genes are TRBV5-4 and TRBJ1-5; tentative D call: TRBD1 (5 bases). The CDR3 has 16 residues. V lost 1 base, J lost 4 bases, and 15 bases lay in between. The V gene's germline CDR1 is SGHNT and CDR2 YYREEE (reference sequence). CDR3 protein: CASSLTGGGGNQPQHF. Here the CDR3 DNA reads TGTGCCAGCAGCTTGACCGGTGGGGGAGGTAATCAGCCCCAGCATTTT.

The chain couples TRBV4-1 to TRBJ1-5, with TRBD1 as a possible D gene (5 bases). The CDR3 extends over 16 amino acids. Germline V CDR1 and CDR2: MGHRA, YSYEKL. V shed 4 bases and J shed 3 bases, with 16 bases lying between them. CDR3 sequence: CASSLAGGRDNQPQHF. The CDR3 DNA follows: TGCGCCAGCAGCCTTGCGGGGGGTAGGGACAATCAGCCCCAGCATTTT.

J is TRBJ2-7 and V is TRBV27; 8 nucleotides match TRBD2. With 4 bases clipped from V and 5 bases from J, the junction kept 10 bases outside the gene matches. This CDR3 is 15 amino acids long. Germline V gene data show CDR1 as MNHEY and CDR2 as SMNVEV (reference sequence). The CDR3 nucleotides are TGTGCCAGCAGTTCGCTTAGCGGGATATTTGACGAGCAGTACTTC. Its protein product is CASSSLSGIFDEQYF.

The chain couples TRBV7-6 to TRBJ2-1, with 8 nucleotides matching TRBD1. J lost 4 bases, V lost 1 base, and 6 bases had no gene match. The CDR3 consists of 16 residues. Germline CDR1 and CDR2: SGHVS and FNYEAQ. The CDR3 nucleotides are TGTGCCAGCAGCTTAGAGGGACAGGATATTTACAATGAGCAGTTCTTC. Translated: CASSLEGQDIYNEQFF. The full variable domain, rest sourced from reference TRBV7-6 and TRBJ2-1, is GAGVSQSPRYKVTKRGQDVALRCDPISGHVSLYWYRQALGQGPEFLTYFNYEAQQDKSGLPNDRFSAERPEGSISTLTIQRTEQRDSAMYRCASSLEGQDIYNEQFFGPGTRLTVL.

The chain couples TRBV6-1 to TRBJ2-1, with D perhaps matching TRBD2 (6 bases). Germline CDR1 and CDR2: MNHNS and SASEGT. Between the trimmed V and J ends, which lost 5 bases and 3 bases, there was a span of 11 bases. The CDR3 length is 14 residues. CDR3 DNA sequence: TGTGCCAGCAGTCCCGGGACTCACTACAATGAGCAGTTCTTC. Protein product: CASSPGTHYNEQFF.

CDR3 in DNA: TGTGCCAGCACCCCGGCCGGGGGAAACTATGGCTACACCTTC. It codes for CASTPAGGNYGYTF. The gene calls are TRBV6-1 and TRBJ1-2, with a possible D match to TRBD1 (5 bases). The CDR3 is 14 amino acids. The V and J ends lost 7 bases and 2 bases respectively, with 14 bases between them. Germline CDR1 and CDR2: MNHNS and SASEGT.

The J gene is TRBJ2-7, the V gene TRBV6-6; TRBD2 is a possible D gene (6 bases). The CDR3 length is 13 residues. Per the germline V gene, CDR1 is MNHNY and CDR2 is SVGAGI (reference sequence). V lost 6 bases to trimming and J lost 2 bases, with 11 bases between them. The CDR3 loop is CASRDGGPYEQYF. The CDR3, as DNA: TGTGCCAGCAGGGACGGGGGTCCCTACGAGCAGTACTTC.

V and J are TRBV11-2 and TRBJ2-7; weak D call: TRBD2 (6 bases). Per germline, CDR1 SGHAT and CDR2 FQNNGV. CDR3 length equals 12 residues. V gave up 3 bases and J gave up 3 bases, with 6 bases separating them. In nucleotides, the CDR3 is TGTGCCAGCAGCTTCGGGAGCTACGAGCAGTACTTC. It specifies CASSFGSYEQYF.

The rearrangement uses TRBV11-2 and TRBJ1-2; D uncertain. CDR1 and CDR2 from the germline V gene are SGHAT and FQNNGV. This CDR3 spans 12 amino acids. V lost 3 bases and J 8 bases, leaving 10 bases between the germline ends. The CDR3 DNA follows: TGTGCCAGCAGCTTTCCGGGAGACGGCTACACCTTC. Protein sequence: CASSFPGDGYTF.

The chain links TRBV28 to TRBJ1-5, with 8 bases lining up with TRBD1. CDR1 and CDR2 from the germline V gene are MDHEN and SYDVKM. V shed 2 bases, J shed 7 bases, and the junction held 7 bases outside the gene matches. CDR3 size: 15 residues. CDR3 in DNA: TGTGCCAGCAGTTTACCACAGGGGGTATGGCAGCCCCAGCATTTT. Translating it yields CASSLPQGVWQPQHF.